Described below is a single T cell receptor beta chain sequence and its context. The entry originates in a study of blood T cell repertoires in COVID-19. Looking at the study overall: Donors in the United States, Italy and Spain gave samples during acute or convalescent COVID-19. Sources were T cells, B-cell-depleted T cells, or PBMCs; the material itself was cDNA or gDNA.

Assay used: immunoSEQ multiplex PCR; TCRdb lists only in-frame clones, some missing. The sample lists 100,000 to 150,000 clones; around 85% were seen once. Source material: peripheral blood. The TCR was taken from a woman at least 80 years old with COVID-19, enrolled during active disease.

The CDR3 protein is CASSTTSGGSYEQYF. In DNA, the CDR3 is TGCGCCAGCAGCACCACTAGCGGGGGATCCTACGAGCAGTACTTC. The chain links TRBV10-2 to TRBJ2-7, with TRBD2 identical over 11 bases. The CDR3 has 15 residues. Per germline, CDR1 WSHSY and CDR2 SAAADI. The V segment lost 6 bases and the J segment 1 base; nucleotides outside the gene matches: 5.